The entry below gives a single T cell receptor beta chain sequence along with its context. Its target is not known. The CDR3 has 15 residues. The V gene lost 5 bases and the J gene lost 2 bases, with 15 bases spanning the gap. From germline, CDR1 is SNHLY and CDR2 FYNNEI. This sample is part of a study of cytomegalovirus exposure and HLA in healthy donors. Study outcomes and limitations: Only CMV serostatus was available as immune exposure information. Of the V segments, some could not be distinguished, including TRBV6-2 and TRBV6-3, and were excluded.

PCR was performed using 60 Vbeta and 13 Jbeta primers. Profiled with immunoSEQ multiplex PCR; TCRdb holds only in-frame clones, not every one. Of approximately 140,000 clones detected, roughly 80% appear once; the ten largest clones hold about 0.97%. The chain combines TRBV2 with TRBJ1-2; possible D gene TRBD1, 5 bases. The sample taken for sequencing was PBMCs. The TCR was taken from a man younger than 35 in good health and CMV-seronegative. The chain's CDR3 is CASSLKWGGNYGYTF. For the CDR3, the DNA is TGTGCCAGCAGTTTGAAGTGGGGGGGGAACTATGGCTACACCTTC. Looking up the rest from reference TRBV2 and TRBJ1-2 gives the full variable domain: EPEVTQTPSHQVTQMGQEVILRCVPISNHLYFYWYRQILGQKVEFLVSFYNNEISEKSEIFDDQFSVERPDGSNFTLKIRSTKLEDSAMYFCASSLKWGGNYGYTFGSGTRLTVV.